The 20 T cell receptor beta chains below come from one sample, sequenced in a study of cytomegalovirus exposure and HLA in healthy donors. The data were produced by immunoSEQ multiplex PCR, yet TCRdb's version contains in-frame clones alone and is incomplete. The repertoire holds around 130,000 clones, with roughly 91% as singletons. Sample: PBMCs. The receptors shown here come from a man aged 25 to 40 in good health and CMV-seronegative.

Points on this clone: The same CDR3 can be traced to other DNA sequences in this sample. As DNA, the CDR3 is TGTGCCAGTAGTATTTGGCGGGGCAATCAGCCCCAGCATTTT. Translating gives CASSIWRGNQPQHF. The gene calls are TRBV19 and TRBJ1-5, with unresolved D. Trimming left V 3 bases short and J 2 bases short, with 8 bases between. There are 14 residues in the CDR3. Germline lookup yields CDR1 LNHDA and CDR2 SQIVND (reference sequence). Drawing the rest from reference TRBV19 and TRBJ1-5, the complete variable domain is DGGITQSPKYLFRKEGQNVTLSCEQNLNHDAMYWYRQDPGQGLRLIYYSQIVNDFQKGDIAEGYSVSREKKESFPLTVTSAQKNPTAFYLCASSIWRGNQPQHFGDGTRLSIL.

The chain recombines TRBV28 with TRBJ2-2, with 8 bases aligning to TRBD2. The CDR3 runs to 14 residues. Germline V gene lookup returns CDR1 MDHEN and CDR2 SYDVKM. The DNA of the CDR3 is TGTGTATGCGGGGGGCGCCTGGGCACCGGGGAGCTGTTTTTT. It translates to CVCGGRLGTGELFF.

This clone is a singleton in its sample. The chain carries TRBV7-2 and TRBJ2-7; 10 nucleotides match TRBD1. V lost 5 bases to trimming and J lost 6 bases; unmatched junction nucleotides: 10. CDR3 length: 15 amino acids. In germline, CDR1 is SGHTA, CDR2 FQGNSA. CDR3 DNA: TGTGCCAGCAGCCTCTGGGACAGGGGAAAACGCGAGCAGTACTTC. Translated, it gives CASSLWDRGKREQYF.

The chain joins TRBV11-2 to TRBJ2-7, with TRBD2 as a possible D gene (6 bases). The CDR3 loop spans 14 amino acids. Between the trimmed V and J ends, which lost 5 bases and 0 bases, there was a span of 11 bases. CDR1 is SGHAT and CDR2 is FQNNGV in the germline V gene. In DNA form, the CDR3 reads TGTGCCAGCAGCCCGGGACTCCACTCCTACGAGCAGTACTTC. It codes for CASSPGLHSYEQYF.

The J gene is TRBJ1-5, the V gene TRBV5-1; perhaps TRBD1 as D (6 bases). Germline CDR1 SGHRS, CDR2 YFSETQ. V was trimmed by 2 bases and J by 6 bases, leaving 12 bases between them. The CDR3 totals 14 residues. Here the CDR3 DNA reads TGCGCCAGCAGCTTCAGACAGGAAGGTCAGCCCCAGCATTTT. Its translation: CASSFRQEGQPQHF. Supplemented by reference TRBV5-1 and TRBJ1-5, the full variable domain reads KAGVTQTPRYLIKTRGQQVTLSCSPISGHRSVSWYQQTPGQGLQFLFEYFSETQRNKGNFPGRFSGRQFSNSRSEMNVSTLELGDSALYLCASSFRQEGQPQHFGDGTRLSIL.

This chain uses TRBV7-9 with TRBJ1-6; D remains ambiguous. This CDR3 is built from 16 residues. V lost 4 bases, J lost 7 bases, and 17 bases lay in between. Germline V gives CDR1 SEHNR, CDR2 FQNEAQ (reference sequence). The CDR3 bases are TGTGCCAGCAGCTCCCTTCCACAGATCTCCAATTCACCCCTCCACTTT. It specifies CASSSLPQISNSPLHF.

This sequence joins TRBV4-3 and TRBJ2-1; 7 bases map to TRBD1. J gave up 7 bases and V 0 bases, and 12 bases lay outside the gene matches. CDR3 length equals 17 residues. CDR1 is LGHNA, CDR2 YSLEER, per germline. CDR3 residues: CASSQDLTGHDRNEQFF. The CDR3 bases are TGCGCCAGCAGCCAAGATCTGACAGGGCACGACCGTAATGAGCAGTTCTTC.

The rearrangement uses TRBV19 and TRBJ1-6; 7 bases map to TRBD1. This CDR3 has 15 amino acids. Germline loops: CDR1 LNHDA, CDR2 SQIVND (reference sequence). The trim removed 4 bases at V and 7 bases at J, leaving 7 bases unmatched. CDR3 sequence reads: CASSNGGQKNSPLHF. The CDR3 DNA is TGTGCCAGTAGTAACGGGGGACAGAAAAATTCACCCCTCCACTTT.

This chain links TRBV5-1 with TRBJ1-1; D is uncertain. The germline V gene encodes CDR1 SGHRS and CDR2 YFSETQ. V was shortened by 0 bases and J by 6 bases, with 15 bases between the two germline ends. This CDR3 spans 15 amino acids. The CDR3 is CASSLGFPGIPEAFF. The CDR3 region has the DNA TGCGCCAGCAGCTTGGGGTTTCCGGGGATCCCTGAAGCTTTCTTT.

The chain links TRBV5-1 to TRBJ2-1; D uncertain. Germline assignment: CDR1 SGHRS and CDR2 YFSETQ. V was pared by 1 base and J by 0 bases, with 8 bases between. This CDR3 has 15 amino acids. The DNA for the CDR3 is TGCGCCAGCAGCTTGCGGTCAAGCTCCTACAATGAGCAGTTCTTC. This codes for CASSLRSSSYNEQFF.

This clone was detected once. The CDR3: CASSYPGDYGYTF. CDR3 bases: TGTGCCAGCAGTTACCCGGGGGACTATGGCTACACCTTC. The rearrangement uses TRBV6-5 and TRBJ1-2; TRBD1 is a possible D gene (5 bases). The CDR3 consists of 13 residues. Germline V gene data show CDR1 as MNHEY and CDR2 as SVGAGI. V was trimmed by 2 bases and J by 3 bases, leaving 7 bases between them.

The sample holds one count of this clone. The chain is built from TRBV7-2 and TRBJ1-2; no reliable D call. Between the trimmed V and J ends, which lost 3 bases and 3 bases, there was a span of 8 bases. Germline V lookup: CDR1 SGHTA, CDR2 FQGNSA. CDR3 length: 13 residues. The CDR3 DNA follows: TGTGCCAGCAGCTTGAGGGAGTACTATGGCTACACCTTC. Its protein is CASSLREYYGYTF.

J is TRBJ2-3 and V is TRBV29-1; 9 bases map to TRBD2. The germline V gene encodes CDR1 SQVTM and CDR2 ANQGSEA. With 2 bases clipped from V and 4 bases from J, the junction kept 16 bases outside the gene matches. The CDR3 is 18 residues long. The DNA for the CDR3 is TGCAGCGTTGAATCCCCACTAGGCATAGCGGGAGCCGCAGATACGCAGTATTTT. Translation: CSVESPLGIAGAADTQYF.

V and J are TRBV5-1 and TRBJ2-1; 7 bases line up with TRBD1. V was pared by 6 bases and J by 6 bases, with 9 bases of the junction left unmatched. CDR3 size: 14 residues. CDR1 SGHRS and CDR2 YFSETQ come from the germline V gene. CDR3 protein: CASTVGQIRNEQFF. CDR3 DNA sequence: TGCGCCAGCACGGTGGGACAGATACGCAATGAGCAGTTCTTC.

This sequence joins TRBV18 and TRBJ1-3; a weak D match, TRBD1 (5 bases). The germline V gene encodes CDR1 KGHSH and CDR2 LQKENI. Deletions cut 1 base from V and 5 bases from J, with 12 bases between. The CDR3 loop spans 15 amino acids. The CDR3 DNA sequence: TGTGCCAGCTCACCACGGCAGGGCAACAGAAACACCATATATTTT. Its protein product is CASSPRQGNRNTIYF.

V and J are TRBV7-8 and TRBJ2-7; 11 positions match TRBD2. With 1 base clipped from V and 5 bases from J, the junction kept 13 bases outside the gene matches. Germline loops: CDR1 SGHVS, CDR2 FQNEAQ. The CDR3 has 18 amino acids. The CDR3 spells CASSLGGFSGGAWDEQYF. For the CDR3, the DNA is TGTGCCAGCAGCTTAGGCGGTTTTAGCGGGGGGGCGTGGGACGAGCAGTACTTC.

This chain joins TRBV7-9 and TRBJ2-7, with D unclear. V lost 6 bases and J lost 2, with 11 bases in between. Germline CDR1 and CDR2: SEHNR and FQNEAQ (reference sequence). This CDR3 contains 13 residues. CDR3 bases: TGTGCCAGCAGTAATGCGGATACCTACGAGCAGTACTTC. Protein: CASSNADTYEQYF.

The V and J genes are TRBV6-5 and TRBJ1-2; no reliable D call. Germline V gene data show CDR1 as MNHEY and CDR2 as SVGAGI. The CDR3 runs 11 residues. Trimming removed 6 bases at V and 13 bases at J, with 15 bases between. The CDR3 loop reads CASSRGSQLTF. The CDR3 DNA sequence: TGTGCCAGCAGCCGAGGTTCCCAACTCACCTTC.

This clone was seen a handful of times. V is TRBV19 and J is TRBJ1-2; possible D gene TRBD1, 6 bases. Trimming cost V 10 bases and J 5 bases, with 17 bases left between them. The germline gives CDR1 LNHDA, CDR2 SQIVND (reference sequence). The CDR3 contains 13 residues. CDR3 loop: CATARTGSYGYTF. The CDR3 DNA reads TGTGCCACCGCACGCACAGGGAGTTATGGCTACACCTTC.

The V call is TRBV15, the J call TRBJ1-3, with D tentatively TRBD1 (5 bases). CDR3 length equals 19 residues. Germline V gives CDR1 LNHNV, CDR2 YYDKDF (reference sequence). V shed 0 bases and J shed 0 bases, with 18 bases lying between them. The CDR3 region has the DNA TGTGCCACCAGCAGAGATAGGTGGGGCACGGCCAACTCTGGAAACACCATATATTTT. Translating it yields CATSRDRWGTANSGNTIYF.